The rows below give T cell receptor beta chains drawn from one sample of a study of cytomegalovirus exposure and HLA in healthy donors. Assay: immunoSEQ multiplex PCR; the TCRdb copy retains only in-frame clones and omits some. The data contain roughly 100,000 clones, 70% of them singletons. Sequenced input: PBMCs. The receptors derive from a man in his forties in good health and CMV-seropositive. Each CDR3 is given without its conserved first and last residue. Clone sizes are given selectively: once, few, many, or a class where the clone is expanded.

J: TRBJ2-5
length: 12
size: few
V: TRBV10-1
CDR3: ASSESTAQETQY

J: TRBJ2-5
length: 11
size: -
V: TRBV6-1
CDR3: ASCRAPQETQY

J: TRBJ2-1
length: 13
size: -
V: TRBV19
CDR3: ASSIEVVSYNEQF

J: TRBJ2-1
length: 13
size: -
V: TRBV9
CDR3: ASSVGLETYNEQF

J: TRBJ1-2
length: 14
size: -
V: TRBV6-6
CDR3: ASSRPSTESNYGYT

J: TRBJ1-1
length: 13
size: -
V: TRBV27
CDR3: ASSTDDRGNTEAF

J: TRBJ1-5
length: 12
size: few
V: TRBV6-5
CDR3: ASSRDRGNQPQH

J: TRBJ2-1
length: 12
size: -
V: TRBV11-2
CDR3: ASSLARALNEQF

J: TRBJ2-3
length: 14
size: -
V: TRBV4-2
CDR3: ASSQETSGSGDTQY

J: TRBJ1-5
length: 13
size: -
V: TRBV6-6
CDR3: ASQTETARNQPQH

J: TRBJ2-5
length: 13
size: once
V: TRBV11-2
CDR3: ASSLPTSGVETQY

J: TRBJ1-2
length: 14
size: few
V: TRBV7-3
CDR3: ASSLNLRGQGGGYT

J: TRBJ2-7
length: 13
size: -
V: TRBV5-1
CDR3: ASRPGTASSYEQY

J: TRBJ2-1
length: 13
size: few
V: TRBV4-1
CDR3: ASSQQAGGRDEQF

J: TRBJ2-3
length: 14
size: once
V: TRBV19
CDR3: ASSLRTSGSTDTQY

J: TRBJ2-5
length: 13
size: -
V: TRBV11-3
CDR3: ASSLEREEQETQY

J: TRBJ1-4
length: 10
size: -
V: TRBV7-3
CDR3: ASSLKSTRLF

J: TRBJ2-7
length: 14
size: -
V: TRBV7-9
CDR3: ASSLRQGAERDEQY

J: TRBJ2-1
length: 14
size: -
V: TRBV6-6
CDR3: ASSYPGLAGVYEQF

J: TRBJ1-1
length: 13
size: -
V: TRBV10-2
CDR3: ASSESRQLNTEAF

J: TRBJ2-7
length: 11
size: -
V: TRBV7-2
CDR3: ASSWTSGYEQY

J: TRBJ1-4
length: 15
size: -
V: TRBV14
CDR3: ASSPSRGYRGREKLF

J: TRBJ2-6
length: 14
size: -
V: TRBV5-1
CDR3: ASSLTTGGGANVLT

J: TRBJ1-1
length: 11
size: -
V: TRBV4-1
CDR3: ASSQDRGTEAF

J: TRBJ2-2
length: 12
size: few
V: TRBV12-5
CDR3: ASGSDSNTGELF

J: TRBJ1-1
length: 11
size: -
V: TRBV7-9
CDR3: ASSSLPGFEAF

J: TRBJ2-2
length: 14
size: -
V: TRBV19
CDR3: ASSNRRRDPEGELF

J: TRBJ1-1
length: 13
size: -
V: TRBV4-1
CDR3: ASSLWGQGNTEAF

J: TRBJ2-1
length: 14
size: -
V: TRBV28
CDR3: ASSVLASGSSYEQF

J: TRBJ2-1
length: 13
size: -
V: TRBV10-2
CDR3: ASSERIDRANEQF

J: TRBJ2-2
length: 13
size: -
V: TRBV2
CDR3: ASTVTTGDTGELF

J: TRBJ1-3
length: 15
size: -
V: TRBV7-2
CDR3: ASSLAGARGPWDTIY

J: TRBJ2-2
length: 13
size: -
V: TRBV28
CDR3: ASSTGERDTGELF

J: TRBJ1-2
length: 15
size: -
V: TRBV6-1
CDR3: ASSAYYGTAEDYGYT

J: TRBJ1-1
length: 11
size: -
V: TRBV7-9
CDR3: SSRGGMNTEAF

J: TRBJ1-3
length: 14
size: -
V: TRBV27
CDR3: ASSSTPGQGENTIY

J: TRBJ1-4
length: 12
size: -
V: TRBV6-6
CDR3: ASSYSDSNEKLF

J: TRBJ2-7
length: 13
size: few
V: TRBV5-6
CDR3: ASSLAGTDLYEQY

J: TRBJ2-5
length: 13
size: -
V: TRBV7-2
CDR3: ASSLSGPPGETQY

J: TRBJ1-2
length: 12
size: few
V: TRBV28
CDR3: ATHLGGGLYGYT

J: TRBJ2-1
length: 14
size: -
V: TRBV9
CDR3: ASSVRPGLAGNEQF